These 18 T cell receptor beta chains share one sample of origin, sequenced in a study of T cell responses to AZD1222 COVID-19 vaccine. Generated by immunoSEQ multiplex PCR, the TCRdb table keeps only in-frame clones and is missing some. The repertoire consists of roughly 150,000 clones, with roughly 92% occurring once and the leading ten covering 1.3% to 1.5%. The sequences come from peripheral blood, collected on day 0 of AZD1222 vaccination. These TCRs come from an adult in good health.

V and J are TRBV7-8 and TRBJ2-1, with 10 bases lining up with TRBD2. Losses at the gene ends were 4 bases for V and 5 bases for J; bases not matched to a gene: 20. Germline V gene lookup returns CDR1 SGHVS and CDR2 FQNEAQ. This CDR3 is 20 amino acids long. In nucleotides, the CDR3 is TGTGCCAGCAGCTCCCGACAGGTTATAGCGGGGGGCTCTTCCCACAATGAGCAGTTCTTC. Translated, it gives CASSSRQVIAGGSSHNEQFF.

This sequence joins TRBV29-1 and TRBJ2-7; 8 positions agree with TRBD1. The CDR3 has 14 amino acids. Germline V gene sequence: CDR1 SQVTM, CDR2 ANQGSEA. J lost 0 bases, V lost 4 bases, and 5 bases had no gene match. The CDR3 DNA is TGCAGCGTTGGGGACAGGAGGAGCTCCTACGAGCAGTACTTC. Translation gives CSVGDRRSSYEQYF.

The V call is TRBV27, the J call TRBJ1-2; 9 bases fit TRBD1. Germline V gene sequence: CDR1 MNHEY, CDR2 SMNVEV (reference sequence). The CDR3 covers 12 residues. The V and J ends lost 10 bases and 8 bases, in that order; junction bases with no gene match: 8. In DNA form, the CDR3 reads TGTGCCACTAAACAGGGGGCGTTGGGCTACACCTTC. Translation gives CATKQGALGYTF.

This chain joins TRBV2 and TRBJ1-1; D is possibly TRBD1 (6 bases). The germline gives CDR1 SNHLY, CDR2 FYNNEI. The CDR3 length is 12 residues. The V gene lost 6 bases and the J gene lost 5 bases, with 10 bases spanning the gap. The CDR3 is CASSPQGTEAFF. The CDR3 DNA is TGTGCCAGCAGCCCACAGGGAACTGAAGCTTTCTTT.

The chain uses TRBV28 and TRBJ1-1, with D tentatively TRBD1 (6 bases). This CDR3 has 15 residues. The germline CDR1 and CDR2 sequences are MDHEN and SYDVKM. Trimming removed 4 bases at V and 0 bases at J, with 12 bases between. DNA for the CDR3: TGTGCCAGCAGTTCCACACAGGGCATGAACACTGAAGCTTTCTTT. Its translation: CASSSTQGMNTEAFF.

The genes are TRBV1 and TRBJ1-1. TRBV1 is a pseudogene. This CDR3 contains 18 residues. Written as DNA, the CDR3 is TGCACCAGCAGCCAAGAAGTTCGTAAGAATCAGGACTTTAGTGAAGCTTTCTTT. Translation: CTSSQEVRKNQDFSEAFF.

J is TRBJ2-3 and V is TRBV18; 8 bases map to TRBD1. The CDR3 runs 15 residues. The V gene end was trimmed by 3 bases and the J gene end by 2 bases; junction bases not matched to a gene: 4. Germline values: CDR1 KGHSH, CDR2 LQKENI. CDR3 DNA sequence: TGTGCCAGCTCACCGGACAGGGTGTACACAGATACGCAGTATTTT. The encoded protein is CASSPDRVYTDTQYF.

The rearrangement uses TRBV28 and TRBJ1-4, with D hard to call. V was pared by 1 base and J by 7 bases, with 16 bases between. Germline lookup yields CDR1 MDHEN and CDR2 SYDVKM. The CDR3 spans 16 residues. CDR3 sequence reads: CASSLSVRLWAEKLFF. As DNA, the CDR3 is TGTGCCAGCAGTTTATCGGTCAGACTTTGGGCTGAAAAACTGTTTTTT.

J is TRBJ2-3 and V is TRBV14; D is unclear. Trimming pared 3 bases from V and 4 bases from J, leaving 20 bases between. CDR1 SGHDN and CDR2 FVKESK come from the germline V gene. The CDR3 has 17 amino acids. The CDR3 bases are TGTGCCAGCAGCCACCGGACGGCCCAAGGTTGGGCAGATACGCAGTATTTT. Encoded protein: CASSHRTAQGWADTQYF.

This chain joins TRBV9 and TRBJ2-5; D gene unclear. This CDR3 has 14 residues. Trimming removed 0 bases from V and 2 bases from J, with 8 bases in between. Germline V lookup: CDR1 SGDLS, CDR2 YYNGEE. The CDR3 sequence: CASSVDDGQETQYF. The CDR3 region has the DNA TGTGCCAGCAGCGTAGACGACGGACAAGAGACCCAGTACTTC.

For the CDR3, the DNA is TGTGCCAGCAGTTTAGGGGGGCTTCACACTGAAGCTTTCTTT. It codes for CASSLGGLHTEAFF. The chain is built from TRBV28 and TRBJ1-1; perhaps TRBD1 as D (6 bases). There are 14 residues in the CDR3. The V and J ends lost 2 bases and 3 bases respectively, with 10 bases between them. Germline V gene data show CDR1 as MDHEN and CDR2 as SYDVKM.

The rearrangement links TRBV11-2 to TRBJ1-5; no reliable D call. Germline-derived CDR1 and CDR2 are SGHAT and FQNNGV. V was trimmed by 0 bases and J by 9 bases, leaving 15 bases between them. CDR3 size: 15 residues. The CDR3 here is CASSLEAGYHSPQHF. The CDR3 bases are TGTGCCAGCAGCTTAGAAGCCGGATATCATTCGCCCCAGCATTTT.

The rearrangement joins TRBV7-9 to TRBJ1-2; unclear D gene. Germline-derived CDR1 and CDR2 are SEHNR and FQNEAQ (reference sequence). The germline V and J ends were trimmed by 2 bases and 3 bases, with 13 bases remaining between them. The CDR3 is 15 amino acids. This CDR3 is CASSLPPSRDYGYTF. In nucleotides, the CDR3 is TGTGCCAGCAGCTTACCCCCCTCCCGCGACTATGGCTACACCTTC.

The chain uses TRBV5-1 and TRBJ1-1; no definite D call. The V gene's germline CDR1 is SGHRS and CDR2 YFSETQ. Trimming left V 0 bases short and J 7 bases short, with 13 bases between. The CDR3 totals 14 residues. This CDR3 is CASSLDGRWDEAFF. CDR3 sequence (DNA): TGCGCCAGCAGCTTGGACGGCCGCTGGGATGAAGCTTTCTTT.

J is TRBJ1-2 and V is TRBV28; no firm D call. The V gene lost 6 bases and the J gene lost 7 bases, with 18 bases spanning the gap. This CDR3 comprises 14 residues. CDR1 and CDR2 (germline): MDHEN, SYDVKM. The CDR3 DNA reads TGTGCCAGCAGGTTCCCCGGGCAGGTGGGTGGCTACACCTTC. This codes for CASRFPGQVGGYTF.

The chain joins TRBV2 to TRBJ1-4, with D uncertain. The V and J ends lost 6 bases and 4 bases respectively, with 12 bases between them. Germline V gives CDR1 SNHLY, CDR2 FYNNEI. The CDR3 contains 14 residues. For the CDR3, the DNA is TGTGCCAGCAGATCCGGTGGGGTTAATGAAAAACTGTTTTTT. Translation: CASRSGGVNEKLFF.

This chain connects TRBV18 to TRBJ2-1; unclear D gene. In germline, CDR1 is KGHSH, CDR2 LQKENI. This CDR3 comprises 15 residues. V lost 4 bases and J lost 0, with 10 bases in between. This CDR3 is CASSLTRSSYNEQFF. The CDR3 DNA sequence: TGTGCCAGCTCACTCACCAGAAGCTCCTACAATGAGCAGTTCTTC. Using reference TRBV18 and TRBJ2-1 for the parts outside the CDR3, the full variable domain is NAGVMQNPRHLVRRRGQEARLRCSPMKGHSHVYWYRQLPEEGLKFMVYLQKENIIDESGMPKERFSAEFPKEGPSILRIQQVVRGDSAAYFCASSLTRSSYNEQFFGPGTRLTVL.

The chain employs TRBV19 and TRBJ1-2; tentative D call: TRBD1 (5 bases). V was pared by 4 bases and J by 4 bases, with 19 bases between. The CDR3 runs to 16 residues. CDR1 and CDR2 (germline): LNHDA, SQIVND (reference sequence). In DNA form, the CDR3 reads TGTGCCAGTAGTAAAACCCTCCTCGGAGGGGTCTATGGCTACACCTTC. Amino acids: CASSKTLLGGVYGYTF. The full variable domain, rest sourced from reference TRBV19 and TRBJ1-2, is DGGITQSPKYLFRKEGQNVTLSCEQNLNHDAMYWYRQDPGQGLRLIYYSQIVNDFQKGDIAEGYSVSREKKESFPLTVTSAQKNPTAFYLCASSKTLLGGVYGYTFGSGTRLTVV.